This T cell receptor beta chain was recovered during a study of blood T cell repertoires in COVID-19. Some clones are missing from TCRdb's copy, which holds only in-frame ones; the method was immunoSEQ multiplex PCR. The data hold about 29,000 clones, with around 80% observed a single time. CDR1 MNHEY and CDR2 SVGEGT come from the germline V gene. The V end lost 2 bases, the J end lost 1 base, and 12 bases lay between the germline ends. The CDR3 consists of 15 residues. The origin of this receptor is a woman in her seventies with acute or convalescent COVID-19. This chain connects TRBV6-2 or TRBV6-3 to TRBJ2-7; perhaps TRBD2 as D (6 bases). Sequencing was done on a sample of peripheral blood. CDR3 in DNA: TGTGCCAGCAGTTACGCCGGGAGATTGTCCTACGAGCAGTACTTC. As protein: CASSYAGRLSYEQYF.